The T cell receptor beta chain described here comes from a study of T cells after yellow fever vaccination (dated 2019 in TCRdb). General notes on the study: Using CD3, CD45RA, CCR7 and CD95 staining, memory subsets (EM, EMRA, CM and Tscm) were sorted on a BD FACS Aria III. The SMART-Seq v4 Ultra Low Input RNA kit was used to prepare libraries from fractions with low cell numbers. Blood samples were taken at several timepoints before and after primary and secondary immunization, and bulk PBMC replicates and cell subsets were isolated. Sorting of memory subsets took place on days 0, 15 and 45 and at 18 months after primary vaccination, as well as on days 0, 15 and 45 after the 30-year booster. To track T-cell clones before and after primary and booster YFV17D yellow fever vaccination, bulk TCR alpha and beta repertoires were sequenced longitudinally. Two healthy male donors made up the cohort, one aged 18 to 29 years and the other aged 30 to 40 years.

V drops 2 bases and J drops 8 bases, leaving 16 bases in between. The CDR3, from cysteine to phenylalanine, totals 15 residues. Only CDR3 DNA is held: 45 bases, read in frame from base 1. Synthesis of TCR cDNA relied on 5'RACE template switching, a step that introduced a universal primer site along with unique molecular identifiers. Priming for cDNA synthesis came from both the TCR alpha and TCR beta constant segments. Libraries were amplified in two PCR steps, with sample barcodes and sequencing adapters added in the second step. Sequencing of libraries was done on Illumina HiSeq 2500 (2x100 bp) or NovaSeq (2x150 bp). The authors' pipeline ran thus. MIGEC was used to demultiplex reads and collapse the reads into UMI consensus sequences, and MiXCR was used for V(D)J alignment. Using edgeR on replicate PBMC samples, clonotypes were called vaccine-responding if FDR was below 0.01 and the log2 fold change was above 5 up to day 15. CD4 or CD8 identity was assigned to each bulk clonotype according to whether the clonotype was present at higher abundance in the sequenced CD4 repertoire or the sequenced CD8 repertoire. Clonotype frequencies in memory subsets were weighted by FACS-sorted cell numbers to estimate each clone's distribution across memory phenotypes. Starting from the raw public reads, TCRdb applied fastp trimming at Q25, assembled clones with MiXCR and retained in-frame beta chains. All rows with the same CDR3 protein become a single entry with the most common DNA and genes. The V and J calls shown here were made by TCRdb, not taken from the authors' results. This sample is represented by about 10,000 distinct CDR3 sequences; 4.5% to 5.5% of them were singletons. About 1.5% of the sample belongs to the ten largest clones.

This clonotype was counted at least ten times. No much larger clonotype is one base removed from it; base qualities were not supplied. The treatment or condition tag for this specimen amounts to: live attenuated yellow fever vaccine strain. PBMCs were isolated from peripheral blood using a standard Ficoll-Paque protocol. For sorted memory subsets, RNA extraction was done with the RNeasy Micro Kit. Results and caveats for the whole study, not just this receptor: Most clones expanded after primary vaccination were re-detected after the booster (about 96% of CD4 and more than 70% of CD8), suggesting broad memory maintenance. On day 0, almost all vaccine-responding clonotypes were below detection in the sorted memory subsets. A small fraction of clonotypes showed up in both the CD4 and CD8 compartments, probably as a result of convergent recombination. Computational filtering was needed because FACS-sorted repertoires could contain abundant contaminating clonotypes from the bulk population. Compared with the primary T-cell response, the secondary T-cell response was faster but weaker, reaching its peak on day 5 rather than on day 15. Only a couple of donors were included in the study, so the extent to which the findings can be generalized is limited.

The sequence was collected from a man aged 18 to 30 who received the YFV17D yellow fever vaccine. This receptor chain uses TRBV23-1 and TRBJ2-1; the D assignment is uncertain and may be TRBD1 or TRBD2, with 5 bases supporting each. TRBV23-1 is an open reading frame, and its role is uncertain. Sequences were derived from PBMCs, either bulk or a sorted T-cell subset (CD4+, CD8+, memory, or dextramer-sorted; not recorded which), sampled roughly 14 days after the first yellow fever vaccination. The CDR3 amino acid sequence is: CASSQNPSTADEQFF. The DNA sequence is TGCGCCAGCAGTCAAAACCCGTCGACAGCGGATGAGCAGTTCTTC.